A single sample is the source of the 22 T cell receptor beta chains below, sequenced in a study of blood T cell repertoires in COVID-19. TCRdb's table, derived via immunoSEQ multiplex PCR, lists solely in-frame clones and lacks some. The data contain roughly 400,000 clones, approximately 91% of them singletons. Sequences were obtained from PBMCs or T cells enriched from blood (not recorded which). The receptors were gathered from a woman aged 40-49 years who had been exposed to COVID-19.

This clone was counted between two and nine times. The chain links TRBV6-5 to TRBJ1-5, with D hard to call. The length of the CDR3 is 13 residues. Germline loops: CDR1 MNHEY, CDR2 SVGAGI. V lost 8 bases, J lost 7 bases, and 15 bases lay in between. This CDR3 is CASSGGQFQPQHF. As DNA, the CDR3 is TGTGCCAGCTCGGGAGGTCAGTTCCAGCCCCAGCATTTT.

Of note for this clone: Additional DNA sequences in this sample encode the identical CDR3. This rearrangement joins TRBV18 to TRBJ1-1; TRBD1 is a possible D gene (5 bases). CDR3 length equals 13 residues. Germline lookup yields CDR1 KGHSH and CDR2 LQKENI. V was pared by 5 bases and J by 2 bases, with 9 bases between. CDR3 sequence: CASSTDRNTEAFF. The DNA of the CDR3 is TGTGCCAGCTCAACCGACAGAAACACTGAAGCTTTCTTT.

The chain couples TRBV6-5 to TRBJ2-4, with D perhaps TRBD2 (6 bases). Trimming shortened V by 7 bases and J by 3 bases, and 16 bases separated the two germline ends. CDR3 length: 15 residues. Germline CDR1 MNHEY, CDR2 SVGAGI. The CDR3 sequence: CASTHGGLDKNIQYF. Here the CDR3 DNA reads TGTGCCAGCACCCACGGGGGACTGGACAAAAACATTCAGTACTTC.

The CDR3 here is CAWSRDRPYHSGNTIYF. The CDR3 region has the DNA TGTGCCTGGAGTAGGGACAGACCGTACCACTCTGGAAACACCATATATTTT. This rearrangement joins TRBV30 to TRBJ1-3, with 7 positions matching TRBD1. The CDR3 is 17 amino acids. Germline CDR1 GTSNPN, CDR2 SVGIG (reference sequence). V gave up 2 bases and J gave up 0 bases; unmatched junction bases: 10.

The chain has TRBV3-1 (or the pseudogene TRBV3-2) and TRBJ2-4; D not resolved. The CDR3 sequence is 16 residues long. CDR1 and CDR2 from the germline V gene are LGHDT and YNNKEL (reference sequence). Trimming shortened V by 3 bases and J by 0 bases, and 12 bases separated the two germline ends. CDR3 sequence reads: CASSQGVRLAKNIQYF. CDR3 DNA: TGTGCCAGCAGCCAGGGTGTGCGACTAGCCAAAAACATTCAGTACTTC.

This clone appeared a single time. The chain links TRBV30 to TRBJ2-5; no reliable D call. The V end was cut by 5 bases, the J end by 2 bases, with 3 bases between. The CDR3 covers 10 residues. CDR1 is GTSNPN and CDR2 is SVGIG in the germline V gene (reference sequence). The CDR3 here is CAWAQETQYF. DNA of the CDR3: TGTGCCTGGGCGCAAGAGACCCAGTACTTC.

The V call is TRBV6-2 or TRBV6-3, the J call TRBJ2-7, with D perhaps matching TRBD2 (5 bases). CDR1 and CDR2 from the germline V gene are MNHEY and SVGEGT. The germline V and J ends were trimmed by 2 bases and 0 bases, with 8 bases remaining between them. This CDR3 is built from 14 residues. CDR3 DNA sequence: TGTGCCAGCAGTTACGGGAGAGCCTCCTACGAGCAGTACTTC. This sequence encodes CASSYGRASYEQYF.

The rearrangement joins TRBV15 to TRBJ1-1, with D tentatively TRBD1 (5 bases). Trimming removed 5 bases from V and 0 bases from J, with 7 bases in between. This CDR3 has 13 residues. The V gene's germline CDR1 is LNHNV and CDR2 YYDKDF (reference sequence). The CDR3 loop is CATSGGVNTEAFF. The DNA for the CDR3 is TGTGCCACCAGCGGGGGGGTGAACACTGAAGCTTTCTTT.

CDR3: CASSPPVGGKSVTNEKLFF. CDR3 bases: TGTGCCAGCTCACCCCCCGTCGGGGGTAAAAGTGTTACTAATGAAAAACTGTTTTTT. The chain has TRBV18 and TRBJ1-4, with D possibly matching TRBD1 (5 bases). Per germline, CDR1 KGHSH and CDR2 LQKENI. The CDR3 has 19 residues. Between the trimmed V and J ends, which lost 3 bases and 2 bases, there was a span of 22 bases.

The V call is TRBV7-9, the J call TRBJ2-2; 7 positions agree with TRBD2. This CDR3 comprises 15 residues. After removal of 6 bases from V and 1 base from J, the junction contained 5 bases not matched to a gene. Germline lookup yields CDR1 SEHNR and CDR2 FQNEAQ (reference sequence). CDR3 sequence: CASSGEGMNTGELFF. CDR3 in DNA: TGTGCCAGCAGTGGGGAGGGGATGAACACCGGGGAGCTGTTTTTT.

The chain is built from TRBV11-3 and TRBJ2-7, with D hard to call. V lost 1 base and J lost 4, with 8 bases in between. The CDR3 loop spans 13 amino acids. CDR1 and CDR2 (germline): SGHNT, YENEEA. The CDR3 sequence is CASSLGPVYEQYF. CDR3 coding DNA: TGTGCCAGCAGCTTAGGGCCCGTATACGAGCAGTACTTC. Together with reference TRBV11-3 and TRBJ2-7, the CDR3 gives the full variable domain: EAGVVQSPRYKIIEKKQPVAFWCNPISGHNTLYWYLQNLGQGPELLIRYENEEAVDDSQLPKDRFSAERLKGVDSTLKIQPAELGDSAVYLCASSLGPVYEQYFGPGTRLTVT.

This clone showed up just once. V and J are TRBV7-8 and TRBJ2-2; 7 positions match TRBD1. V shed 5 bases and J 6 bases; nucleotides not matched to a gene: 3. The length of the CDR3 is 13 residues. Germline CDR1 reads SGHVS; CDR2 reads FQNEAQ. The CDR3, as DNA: TGTGCCAGCAGCCCACAGGGGCCCGGGGAGCTGTTTTTT. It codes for CASSPQGPGELFF.

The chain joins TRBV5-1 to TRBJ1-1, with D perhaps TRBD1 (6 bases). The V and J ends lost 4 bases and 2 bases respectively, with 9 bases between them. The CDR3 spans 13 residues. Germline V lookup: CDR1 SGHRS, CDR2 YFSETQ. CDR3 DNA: TGCGCCAGCAGCGGACAGACAAACACTGAAGCTTTCTTT. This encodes CASSGQTNTEAFF.

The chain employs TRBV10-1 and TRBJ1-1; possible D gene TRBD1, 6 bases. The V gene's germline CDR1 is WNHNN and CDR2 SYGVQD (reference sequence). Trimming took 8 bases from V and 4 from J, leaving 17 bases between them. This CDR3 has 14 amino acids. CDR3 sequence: CASQETGTGTEAFF. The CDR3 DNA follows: TGCGCCAGCCAAGAAACAGGGACGGGCACTGAAGCTTTCTTT.

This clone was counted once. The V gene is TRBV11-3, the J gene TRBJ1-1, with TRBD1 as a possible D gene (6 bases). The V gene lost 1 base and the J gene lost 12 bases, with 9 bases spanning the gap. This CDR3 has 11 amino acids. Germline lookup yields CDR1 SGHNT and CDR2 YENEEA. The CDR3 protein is CASSLGGTTFF. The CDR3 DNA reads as TGTGCCAGCAGCTTAGGAGGGACAACTTTCTTT.

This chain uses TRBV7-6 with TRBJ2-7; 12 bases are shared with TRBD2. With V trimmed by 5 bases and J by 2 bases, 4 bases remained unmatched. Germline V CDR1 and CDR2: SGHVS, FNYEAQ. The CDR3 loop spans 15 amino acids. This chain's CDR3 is CASSATSGGTYEQYF. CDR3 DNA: TGTGCCAGCAGCGCGACTAGCGGGGGAACCTACGAGCAGTACTTC.

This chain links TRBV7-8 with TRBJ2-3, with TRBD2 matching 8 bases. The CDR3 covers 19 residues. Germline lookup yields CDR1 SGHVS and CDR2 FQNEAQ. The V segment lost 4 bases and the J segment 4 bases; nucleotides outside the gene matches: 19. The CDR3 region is CASSSREGSMWGTPDTQYF. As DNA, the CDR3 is TGTGCCAGCAGCTCACGGGAGGGGAGTATGTGGGGGACTCCAGATACGCAGTATTTT.

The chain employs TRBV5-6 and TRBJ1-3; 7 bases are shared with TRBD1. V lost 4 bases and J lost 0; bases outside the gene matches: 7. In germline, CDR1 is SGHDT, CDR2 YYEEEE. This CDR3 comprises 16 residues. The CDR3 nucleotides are TGTGCCAGCAGCCCGGTGGGACAGAACTCTGGAAACACCATATATTTT. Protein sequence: CASSPVGQNSGNTIYF.

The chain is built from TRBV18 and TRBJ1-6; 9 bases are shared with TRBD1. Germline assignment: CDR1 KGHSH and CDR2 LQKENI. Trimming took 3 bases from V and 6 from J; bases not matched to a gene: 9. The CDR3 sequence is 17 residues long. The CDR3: CASSPLSGTGSNSPLHF. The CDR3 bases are TGTGCCAGCTCACCGCTTTCCGGGACAGGGAGTAATTCACCCCTCCACTTT. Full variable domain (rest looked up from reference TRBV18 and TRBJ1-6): NAGVMQNPRHLVRRRGQEARLRCSPMKGHSHVYWYRQLPEEGLKFMVYLQKENIIDESGMPKERFSAEFPKEGPSILRIQQVVRGDSAAYFCASSPLSGTGSNSPLHFGNGTRLTVT.

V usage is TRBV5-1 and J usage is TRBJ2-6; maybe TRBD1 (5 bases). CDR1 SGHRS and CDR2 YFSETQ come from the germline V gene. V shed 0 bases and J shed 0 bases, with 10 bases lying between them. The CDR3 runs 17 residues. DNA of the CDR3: TGCGCCAGCAGCTTGGCCACAGGCACCTCTGGGGCCAACGTCCTGACTTTC. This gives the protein CASSLATGTSGANVLTF.

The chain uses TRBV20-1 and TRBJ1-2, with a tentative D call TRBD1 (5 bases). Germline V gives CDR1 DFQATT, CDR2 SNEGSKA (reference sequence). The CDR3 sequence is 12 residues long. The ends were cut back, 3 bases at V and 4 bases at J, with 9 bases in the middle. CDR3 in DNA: TGCAGTGCTAGTATTCAGGGCTATGGCTACACCTTC. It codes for CSASIQGYGYTF.

DNA of the CDR3: TGTGCCAGCCAGACTCCCCCTTATGGCTACACCTTC. Its protein product is CASQTPPYGYTF. The chain combines TRBV19 with TRBJ1-2; D is unclear. With 9 bases removed from V and 5 bases from J, the gap between germline ends came to 13 bases. Germline lookup yields CDR1 LNHDA and CDR2 SQIVND (reference sequence). The CDR3 loop spans 12 amino acids.